This TCR beta chain was sequenced for a study of blood T cell repertoires in COVID-19. Using immunoSEQ multiplex PCR, the repertoire was profiled, and TCRdb retains in-frame clones only, with some absent. In the table there are 100,000 or so clones, 85% of which are singletons. The receptor was derived from a woman aged 70-85 years with active or convalescent COVID-19. Sequenced sample: peripheral blood.

CDR3: CASNGDRDETQYF. CDR3 sequence (DNA): TGTGCCAGCAATGGGGACAGGGATGAGACCCAGTACTTC. The chain is built from TRBV2 and TRBJ2-5, with 9 bases that match TRBD1. Unmatched junction bases numbered 5, after V lost 7 bases and J lost 5 bases. Germline assignment: CDR1 SNHLY and CDR2 FYNNEI. The CDR3 runs to 13 residues.